These 14 T cell receptor beta chains originate from one sample sequenced in a study of T cell responses to AZD1222 COVID-19 vaccine. TCRdb's table, derived via immunoSEQ multiplex PCR, lists solely in-frame clones and lacks some. The sample has some 150,000 clones, under 95% seen once. The specimen comprised peripheral blood, sampled on day 0 of MenACWY control vaccination. The receptors were sampled from an adult in good health.

The rearrangement joins TRBV5-1 to TRBJ2-3; possible D gene TRBD2, 5 bases. The CDR3 sequence is 14 residues long. Germline CDR1 reads SGHRS; CDR2 reads YFSETQ. The V end lost 0 bases, the J end lost 2 bases, and 7 bases lay between the germline ends. The CDR3 sequence: CASSLDGDTDTQYF. The CDR3 nucleotides read TGCGCCAGCAGCTTGGACGGGGACACAGATACGCAGTATTTT.

V is TRBV6-5 and J is TRBJ2-7, with D uncertain. CDR1 and CDR2 from the germline V gene are MNHEY and SVGAGI. Trimming took 2 bases from V and 0 from J, leaving 14 bases between them. This CDR3 contains 16 residues. CDR3 sequence reads: CASSYTLASSSYEQYF. The CDR3 region has the DNA TGTGCCAGCAGTTACACTTTGGCCTCGAGCTCCTACGAGCAGTACTTC.

The chain has TRBV27 and TRBJ1-5; D unresolved. CDR3 length: 14 residues. Trimming left V 2 bases short and J 4 bases short, with 9 bases between. Germline loops: CDR1 MNHEY, CDR2 SMNVEV (reference sequence). DNA for the CDR3: TGTGCCAGCAGTTTAGCCAGGCGGAATCAGCCCCAGCATTTT. Protein: CASSLARRNQPQHF.

This chain uses TRBV5-4 with TRBJ2-7; D call uncertain. The germline gives CDR1 SGHNT, CDR2 YYREEE (reference sequence). The germline V and J ends were trimmed by 0 bases and 0 bases, with 10 bases remaining between them. The CDR3 sequence is 15 residues long. Here the CDR3 reads CASSLVGPYSYEQYF. The CDR3 DNA follows: TGTGCCAGCAGCTTGGTAGGGCCATACTCCTACGAGCAGTACTTC.

This clone was found a few times. V and J are TRBV11-3 and TRBJ2-1, with a weak D call TRBD1 (6 bases). V lost 6 bases and J 0 bases, leaving 12 bases between the germline ends. The CDR3 is made up of 15 amino acids. CDR1 SGHNT and CDR2 YENEEA come from the germline V gene. The CDR3: CASSLTGSSYNEQFF. In nucleotides, the CDR3 is TGTGCCAGCAGTCTTACAGGGAGCTCCTACAATGAGCAGTTCTTC.

V gene TRBV5-1 combines with J gene TRBJ2-2; D may correspond to TRBD1 or TRBD2 (5 bases each). Between the trimmed V and J ends, which lost 4 bases and 1 base, there was a span of 17 bases. CDR1 is SGHRS and CDR2 is YFSETQ in the germline V gene. The CDR3 runs to 17 residues. In DNA, the CDR3 is TGCGCCAGCAGCGGCCGGGGCAGCGAGGGGAACACCGGGGAGCTGTTTTTT. Protein product: CASSGRGSEGNTGELFF.

V is TRBV28 and J is TRBJ1-6; maybe TRBD1 (5 bases). The CDR3 is made up of 14 amino acids. Trimming left V 5 bases short and J 8 bases short, with 13 bases between. Per the germline V gene, CDR1 is MDHEN and CDR2 is SYDVKM. Here the CDR3 DNA reads TGTGCCAGCAGTACACTTAGGGGATATTCACCCCTCCACTTT. Protein product: CASSTLRGYSPLHF.

The chain uses TRBV29-1 and TRBJ2-1; D may be TRBD1 or TRBD2 (5 bases each). This CDR3 region has 13 residues. Germline V gene data show CDR1 as SQVTM and CDR2 as ANQGSEA. V shed 3 bases and J shed 0 bases, with 6 bases lying between them. The CDR3, as DNA: TGCAGCGTTGACGGGGCCTCCTACAATGAGCAGTTCTTC. Protein product: CSVDGASYNEQFF.

This clone was counted between two and nine times. This rearrangement joins TRBV30 to TRBJ2-7; D unclear. The CDR3 length is 12 residues. V lost 5 bases, J lost 6 bases, and 14 bases lay in between. The germline CDR1 and CDR2 sequences are GTSNPN and SVGIG (reference sequence). CDR3 amino acids: CAWVRPPGEQYF. In DNA form, the CDR3 reads TGTGCCTGGGTCCGGCCCCCCGGCGAGCAGTACTTC.

Written as DNA, the CDR3 is TGTGCCAGTAACCACAGGGAGAACACTGAAGCTTTCTTT. It codes for CASNHRENTEAFF. The chain joins TRBV19 to TRBJ1-1, with D possibly being TRBD1 (6 bases). Per germline, CDR1 LNHDA and CDR2 SQIVND (reference sequence). The CDR3 runs to 13 residues. Trimming stripped 7 bases from V and 1 base from J, with 10 bases between.

This clone was counted a single time. This chain uses TRBV11-2 with TRBJ2-7; a possible D gene is TRBD1 (6 bases). Trimming removed 4 bases from V and 0 bases from J, with 16 bases in between. Germline CDR1 and CDR2: SGHAT and FQNNGV. There are 16 residues in the CDR3. The DNA of the CDR3 is TGTGCCAGCAGCTCGACGTCCAGGGGAAGCTCCTACGAGCAGTACTTC. Encoded protein: CASSSTSRGSSYEQYF.

V usage is TRBV27 and J usage is TRBJ1-5; no reliable D call. The V gene's germline CDR1 is MNHEY and CDR2 SMNVEV (reference sequence). The CDR3 has 12 amino acids. V was trimmed by 4 bases and J by 9 bases, leaving 10 bases between them. CDR3 protein: CASSSPGGPQHF. In DNA, the CDR3 is TGTGCCAGCAGTTCGCCCGGAGGGCCCCAGCATTTT.

The chain combines TRBV3-1 (or the pseudogene TRBV3-2) with TRBJ2-7; D perhaps matches TRBD1 (6 bases). The V end lost 5 bases, the J end lost 3 bases, and 17 bases lay between the germline ends. There are 15 residues in the CDR3. Germline V gene lookup returns CDR1 LGHDT and CDR2 YNNKEL (reference sequence). This CDR3 reads CASSFGGLQGYEQYF. The CDR3 coding sequence is TGTGCCAGCAGCTTTGGGGGCCTACAGGGCTACGAGCAGTACTTC.

The chain links TRBV12-3 or TRBV12-4 to TRBJ1-4, with D unresolved. V shed 0 bases and J shed 7 bases, with 6 bases lying between them. The CDR3 consists of 13 residues. The CDR3 sequence is CASSLAYSEKLFF. The CDR3 bases are TGTGCCAGCAGTTTAGCGTACAGTGAAAAACTGTTTTTT.